This T cell receptor (beta chain) derives from a study of OX40 agonist ivuxolimab in advanced cancers. As for the study in general: The eligibility criteria allowed prior anti-PD-1, anti-PD-L1 or anti-CTLA-4 therapy, and about 40% had some. Study results and caveats: Some patients who did not respond also had low normalized T-cell clonal expansion.

J lost 7 bases, V lost 0 bases, and 4 bases had no gene match. The germline CDR1 and CDR2 sequences are SGHNT and YYREEE (reference sequence). The CDR3 is made up of 15 amino acids. Produced via immunoSEQ multiplex PCR; TCRdb's table is partial and in-frame only. The sample has approximately 43,000 clones; about 90% are singletons. Comment on this clone: The antigen remains undetermined.

The gene calls are TRBV5-4 and TRBJ2-5, with TRBD2 identical over 12 bases. Sequencing was performed on CD4+ or CD8+ T cells sorted from blood, taken in a trial of the OX40 agonist ivuxolimab. The clonotype originates from an adult with an advanced solid tumor such as melanoma, head and neck, liver or kidney cancer. The chain's CDR3 is CASSLASGGAGTQYF. The DNA for the CDR3 is TGTGCCAGCAGCTTGGCTAGCGGGGGGGCAGGGACCCAGTACTTC.